Listed below are T cell receptor beta chains from one sample, sequenced in a study of T-cell reconstitution after alpha-beta-depleted transplantation in children. In TCRdb, the PCR reads were re-called with MiXCR into one record per CDR3 protein. The sample records approximately 270,000 distinct CDR3 sequences, 9.9% being singletons. Material: PBMCs from the stem cell graft donor, obtained from the stem cell graft. The receptors come from a human donor who donated a stem cell graft to a child with SCID. Both conserved end residues are part of each CDR3. The D gene is left open where the match is weak. Clone sizes are given selectively: once, few, many, or a class where the clone is expanded.

TRBV5-1	TRBD1	TRBJ2-5	.	CASKDREMETQYF	TGCGCCAGCAAGGACAGGGAGATGGAGACCCAGTACTTC
TRBV12-3/TRBV12-4	.	TRBJ1-4	few	CASSPGRRNEKLFF	TGTGCCAGCAGTCCGGGACGGCGGAATGAAAAACTGTTTTTT
TRBV6-2/TRBV6-3	TRBD2	TRBJ2-1	many	CASSYKAGLPLSYNEQFF	TGTGCCAGCAGTTACAAAGCGGGACTACCACTTTCCTACAATGAGCAGTTCTTC
TRBV5-1	.	TRBJ2-1	few	CASSPKTGGGNEQFF	TGCGCCAGCAGCCCTAAGACAGGAGGGGGAAATGAGCAGTTCTTC
TRBV12-3/TRBV12-4	TRBD1	TRBJ2-7	.	CASSLSGGGEQYF	TGTGCCAGCAGTTTATCAGGGGGCGGCGAGCAGTACTTC
TRBV5-1	.	TRBJ2-2	few	CASSQRTGRGTGELFF	TGCGCCAGCAGCCAAAGGACAGGGAGGGGCACCGGGGAGCTGTTTTTT
TRBV20-1	.	TRBJ1-4	.	CSATAAGWNEKLFF	TGCAGTGCTACCGCTGCGGGTTGGAATGAAAAACTGTTTTTT
TRBV7-7	.	TRBJ2-3	many	CASSLSGTTDTQYF	TGTGCCAGCAGTCTCTCCGGTACCACAGATACGCAGTATTTT
TRBV6-5	.	TRBJ2-2	.	CASSYSNVGELFF	TGTGCCAGCAGTTACTCGAACGTCGGGGAGCTGTTTTTT
TRBV2	.	TRBJ2-2	many	CASSFRGGGTGELFF	TGTGCCAGCAGTTTTAGAGGGGGGGGTACCGGGGAGCTGTTTTTT
TRBV20-1	.	TRBJ1-5	.	CSARGSGSDNQPQHF	TGCAGTGCTAGAGGTTCTGGGTCTGACAATCAGCCCCAGCATTTT
TRBV27	.	TRBJ1-1	once	CASSVGAGPNTEAFF	TGTGCCAGCAGTGTCGGGGCAGGGCCAAACACTGAAGCTTTCTTT
TRBV11-3	TRBD1	TRBJ2-3	.	CASSQGQGSTDTQYF	TGTGCCAGCAGCCAGGGACAGGGGAGCACAGATACGCAGTATTTT
TRBV10-3	TRBD1	TRBJ2-7	.	CAISPDRDEQYF	TGTGCCATCAGCCCCGACAGGGACGAGCAGTACTTC
TRBV27	TRBD1	TRBJ1-5	.	CASSPGQGSLRLPQHF	TGTGCCAGCAGTCCCGGACAGGGATCGTTGCGGCTGCCCCAGCATTTT
TRBV9	.	TRBJ2-1	.	CASSVVEPDRPGNEQFF	TGTGCCAGCAGCGTAGTAGAACCCGACAGACCTGGGAATGAGCAGTTCTTC
TRBV6-5	.	TRBJ2-3	many	CASTYTDTQYF	TGTGCCAGCACGTATACAGATACGCAGTATTTT
TRBV6-5	TRBD1	TRBJ1-1	few	CASSYSGTAVLEAFF	TGTGCCAGCAGTTACTCGGGGACAGCAGTACTTGAAGCTTTCTTT
TRBV20-1	.	TRBJ2-5	.	CSARQRGYETQYF	TGCAGTGCTAGACAGCGAGGCTATGAGACCCAGTACTTC
TRBV11-2	.	TRBJ2-7	.	CASNPNWADYNYEQYF	TGTGCCAGCAACCCGAATTGGGCGGATTATAACTACGAGCAGTACTTC
TRBV7-8	.	TRBJ2-7	few	CASSPEGGRKYF	TGTGCCAGCAGCCCCGAGGGGGGACGGAAGTACTTC
TRBV7-8	.	TRBJ1-2	few	CASSLGRAPGGYTF	TGTGCCAGCAGCTTAGGTCGCGCCCCCGGTGGCTACACCTTC
TRBV6-1	TRBD1	TRBJ1-2	few	CASSQNPGQGYGYTF	TGTGCCAGCAGTCAGAATCCGGGACAGGGTTATGGCTACACCTTC
TRBV20-1	TRBD2	TRBJ2-7	.	CSARETSGDLTYEQYF	TGCAGTGCTAGAGAAACTAGCGGGGACCTAACCTACGAGCAGTACTTC